The sequence of this T cell receptor beta chain was determined in a study of cytomegalovirus exposure and HLA in healthy donors. The study's findings and limits: Apparent HLA restriction characterized most CMV-associated TCR beta chains in a later analysis. In a later analysis, TCR beta V- and J-gene trimming showed a link to a missense DCLRE1C variant. Reports described diagnosis of cytomegalovirus status by the classifier as highly specific and sensitive.

A remark on this clone: Its antigen is currently unknown.

PCR primers comprised 60 Vbeta and 13 Jbeta primers. Assay used: immunoSEQ multiplex PCR; TCRdb lists only in-frame clones, some missing. Among over 150,000 clones listed, under 80% were seen once. The germline V gene encodes CDR1 LGHNA and CDR2 YSLEER. V was trimmed by 1 base and J by 6 bases, leaving 10 bases between them. This CDR3 is built from 14 residues. The rearrangement joins TRBV4-3 to TRBJ2-1; D might be TRBD1 (5 bases). The sequence was obtained from a man younger than 40 in good health and CMV-seronegative. The sequencing sample was made of PBMCs. CDR3 protein: CASSQVGQGNEQFF. Written as DNA, the CDR3 is TGCGCCAGCAGCCAAGTAGGGCAGGGCAATGAGCAGTTCTTC.